This T cell receptor (beta chain) derives from a study of cytotoxic CD8 clonotypes in ibrutinib-treated CLL (dated by TCRdb to 2020 to 2023). Context from the whole study: The cohort had eleven to twelve relapsed/refractory and roughly 14 treatment-naive patients; 17 to 18 were IGHV unmutated. On average, each sample had roughly 250,000 productive templates and more than 75,000 productive rearrangements. Cryopreserved peripheral blood mononuclear cells were obtained prior to treatment, at the time of response, and at either disease progression or sustained remission. Every remission and progressive disease sample was obtained while ibrutinib was still being received by the patients. Responses were partial in some 24 patients and complete in 2; after median approximately 66 months follow-up, roughly 14 stayed in remission and roughly twelve progressed. Of the approximately 94 people in the trial, about 27 had longitudinal samples available. The response samples were drawn at a median of approximately 11 months into treatment, with a range of roughly 6 to 40 months. Here is what the overall study found, with its caveats: Public clonotypes were found to be uncommon and were observed to contract or remain stable during treatment; the increase in clonality was shown to reflect expansion of private clonotypes at ibrutinib response. Clonality increased at ibrutinib response, stayed stable in sustained remission, and fell back toward baseline at progression. Sampling times were not matched between patients in sustained remission and patients whose disease was progressing, and lymph node repertoires were not examined. Baseline clonality exceeded that of age-matched healthy donors and correlated strongly with circulating CD8+ T-cell counts.

The CDR3 starts with the cysteine, ends with the phenylalanine, and has 13 residues. CDR3 DNA is the only sequence kept; it has 39 bases, read in frame from the first base. Reading the germline V gene gives CDR1 SNHLY and CDR2 FYNNEI. Trimming takes 10 bases off V and 2 bases off J; junction bases not matched to a gene: 4. On this clone: What this receptor recognizes is not known. No base quality values were provided; no much bigger clone lies one nucleotide off.

On a MiSeq, deep resolution sequencing aimed for a depth between 1 in 1 million and 1 in 200,000 T cells, with each clonotype covered 10x on average. The immunoSEQ hsTCRB Kit was used to generate the TCR beta libraries. On the authors' methods: The data were analyzed with ImmunoSEQ Analyzer and ImmunoSEQ Data Assistant, and V, D and J gene assignments followed IMGT definitions. Clonality was computed as one minus normalized Shannon entropy of productive rearrangement frequencies, ranging from 0 to 1. Public clonotype analysis was restricted to overrepresented clonotypes comprising at least 0.05% of each patient's repertoire. Fewer than 15 repertoires from age-matched healthy donors, obtained from immuneACCESS, served as clonality controls. Held by TCRdb, this immuneACCESS table contains in-frame sequences only and omits some clones. Under half of the omission traces to an unresolved V gene where checked; the cause of the rest is unknown. V, J and clone size derive from that table, while D and trimming were established from the DNA sequence. A total of more than 10,000 clones appear in this sample, around 82% of them only once. The biggest ten clones account for approximately 22% of the sample.

The time point tag for this specimen amounts to: progressive disease on ibrutinib. Around 2 micrograms of genomic DNA were extracted from cryopreserved PBMCs for TCR beta library preparation. High-throughput TCR beta sequencing was performed on longitudinal blood samples from CLL patients receiving ibrutinib monotherapy. Patients were enrolled in a phase 2 open-label single-center ibrutinib monotherapy trial. The specimen was PBMCs, collected at disease progression, from a patient treated with ibrutinib. The sequence is built from TRBV2 and TRBJ2-1; 8 junctional bases match TRBD2. The TCR was taken from a human donor with chronic lymphocytic leukemia. The encoded CDR3 is CATKLAAYNEQFF. The sequence in DNA is TGTGCCACGAAACTAGCGGCCTACAATGAGCAGTTCTTC.